The present T cell receptor (beta chain) was sequenced within a study of T cell clones after liver transplantation. The CDR3 length is 16 residues. Germline V gene data show CDR1 as KGHSH and CDR2 as LQKENI. V was pared by 2 bases and J by 2 bases, with 8 bases of the junction left unmatched. TCRdb's table, derived via immunoSEQ multiplex PCR, lists solely in-frame clones and lacks some. The sample lists around 100,000 clones; 80% to 90% were seen once. This clone has only a few counts. The material was CD4+ T cells from blood, obtained approximately 4 years after liver transplant. The chain carries TRBV18 and TRBJ2-7; 8 bases are a match to TRBD2. The sequence came from a human patient who received a liver transplant. Some T cells may be supplied by the graft donor. CDR3 in amino acids: CASSPTMVAGTYEQYF. The CDR3 DNA follows: TGTGCCAGCTCACCAACGATGGTAGCGGGAACCTACGAGCAGTACTTC.